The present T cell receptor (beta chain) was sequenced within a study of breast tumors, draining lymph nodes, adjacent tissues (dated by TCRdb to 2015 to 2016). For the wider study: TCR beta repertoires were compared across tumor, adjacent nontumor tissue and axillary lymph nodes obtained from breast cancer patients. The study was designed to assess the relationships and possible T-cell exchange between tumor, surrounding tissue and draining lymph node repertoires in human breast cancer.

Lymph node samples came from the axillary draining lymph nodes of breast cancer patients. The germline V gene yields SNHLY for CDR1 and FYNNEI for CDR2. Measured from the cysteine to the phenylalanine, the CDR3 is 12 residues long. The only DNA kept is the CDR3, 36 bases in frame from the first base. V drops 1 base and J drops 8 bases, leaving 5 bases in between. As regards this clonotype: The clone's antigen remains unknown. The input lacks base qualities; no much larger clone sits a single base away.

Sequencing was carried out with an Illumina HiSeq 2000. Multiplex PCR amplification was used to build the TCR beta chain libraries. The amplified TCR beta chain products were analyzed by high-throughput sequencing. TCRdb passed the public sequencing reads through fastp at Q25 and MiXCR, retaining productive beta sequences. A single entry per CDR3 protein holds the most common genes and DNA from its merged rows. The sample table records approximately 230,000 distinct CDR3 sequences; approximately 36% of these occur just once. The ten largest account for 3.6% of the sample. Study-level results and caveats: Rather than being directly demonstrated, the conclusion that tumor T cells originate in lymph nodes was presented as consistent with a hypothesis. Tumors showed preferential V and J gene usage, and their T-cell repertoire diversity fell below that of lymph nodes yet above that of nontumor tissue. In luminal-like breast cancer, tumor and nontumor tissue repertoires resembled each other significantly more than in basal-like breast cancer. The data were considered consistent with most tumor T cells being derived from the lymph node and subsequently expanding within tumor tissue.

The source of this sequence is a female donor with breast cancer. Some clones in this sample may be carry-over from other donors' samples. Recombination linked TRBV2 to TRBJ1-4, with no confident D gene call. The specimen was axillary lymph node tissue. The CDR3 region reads CASSEGFEKLFF. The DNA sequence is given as TGTGCCAGCAGTGAAGGGTTCGAAAAACTGTTTTTT.